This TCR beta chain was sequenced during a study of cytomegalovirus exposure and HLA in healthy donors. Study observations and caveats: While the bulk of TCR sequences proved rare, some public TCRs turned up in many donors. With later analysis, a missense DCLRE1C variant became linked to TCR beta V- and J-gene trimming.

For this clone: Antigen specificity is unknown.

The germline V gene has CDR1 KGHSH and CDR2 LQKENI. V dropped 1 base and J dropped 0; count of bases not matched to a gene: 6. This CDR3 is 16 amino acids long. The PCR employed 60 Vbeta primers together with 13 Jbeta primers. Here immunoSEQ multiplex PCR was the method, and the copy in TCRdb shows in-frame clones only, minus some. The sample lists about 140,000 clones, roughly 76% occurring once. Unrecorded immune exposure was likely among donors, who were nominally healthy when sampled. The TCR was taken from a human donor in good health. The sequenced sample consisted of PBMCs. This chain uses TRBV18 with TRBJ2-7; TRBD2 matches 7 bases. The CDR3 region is CASSPRTRESSYEQYF. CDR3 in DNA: TGTGCCAGCTCACCACGGACGCGGGAGAGCTCCTACGAGCAGTACTTC.